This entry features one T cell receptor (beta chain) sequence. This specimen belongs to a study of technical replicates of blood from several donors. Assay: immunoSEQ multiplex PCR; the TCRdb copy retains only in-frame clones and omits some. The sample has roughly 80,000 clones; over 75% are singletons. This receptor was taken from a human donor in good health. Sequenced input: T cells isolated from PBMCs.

DNA for the CDR3: TGTGCCACCCCCATACCGGGGACAGATACGCAGTATTTT. As protein: CATPIPGTDTQYF. This sequence joins TRBV28 and TRBJ2-3; D may be TRBD2 (5 bases). The CDR3 sequence is 13 residues long. V was clipped by 10 bases and J by 3 bases, with 14 bases between them. Germline V lookup: CDR1 MDHEN, CDR2 SYDVKM.